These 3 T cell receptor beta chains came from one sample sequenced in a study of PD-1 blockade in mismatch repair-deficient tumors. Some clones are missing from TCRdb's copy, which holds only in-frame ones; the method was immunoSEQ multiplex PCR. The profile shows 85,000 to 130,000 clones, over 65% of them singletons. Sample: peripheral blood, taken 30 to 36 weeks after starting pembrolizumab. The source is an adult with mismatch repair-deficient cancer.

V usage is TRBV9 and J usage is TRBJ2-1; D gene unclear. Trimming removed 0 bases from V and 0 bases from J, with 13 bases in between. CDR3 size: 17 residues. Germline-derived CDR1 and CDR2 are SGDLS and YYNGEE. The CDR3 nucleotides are TGTGCCAGCAGCGTAGATTCCGGCCGAGGCTCCTACAATGAGCAGTTCTTC. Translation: CASSVDSGRGSYNEQFF. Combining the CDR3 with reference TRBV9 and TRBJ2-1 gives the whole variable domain DSGVTQTPKHLITATGQRVTLRCSPRSGDLSVYWYQQSLDQGLQFLIQYYNGEERAKGNILERFSAQQFPDLHSELNLSSLELGDSALYFCASSVDSGRGSYNEQFFGPGTRLTVL.

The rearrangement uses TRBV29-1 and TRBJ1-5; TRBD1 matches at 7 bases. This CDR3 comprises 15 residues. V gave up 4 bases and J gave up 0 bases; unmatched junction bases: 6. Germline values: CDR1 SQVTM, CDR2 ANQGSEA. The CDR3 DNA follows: TGCAGCGTTGCGGCTCAGGGGGATAGCAATCAGCCCCAGCATTTT. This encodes CSVAAQGDSNQPQHF. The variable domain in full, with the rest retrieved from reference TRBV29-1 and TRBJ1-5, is SAVISQKPSRDICQRGTSLTIQCQVDSQVTMMFWYRQQPGQSLTLIATANQGSEATYESGFVIDKFPISRPNLTFSTLTVSNMSPEDSSIYLCSVAAQGDSNQPQHFGDGTRLSIL.

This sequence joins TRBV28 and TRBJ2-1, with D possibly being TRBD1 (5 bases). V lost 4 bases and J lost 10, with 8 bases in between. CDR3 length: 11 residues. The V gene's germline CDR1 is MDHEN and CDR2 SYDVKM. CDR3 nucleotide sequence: TGTGCCAGCAGTTCCTCAGGGGAGCAGTTCTTC. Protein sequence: CASSSSGEQFF.